This T cell receptor beta chain was sequenced in a study of a mutant IDH1 vaccine in newly diagnosed glioma. Note on this clone: No antigen is known for it.

Sample time point: week 23, last vaccination. With topical imiquimod, each dose of the vaccine consisted of 300 ug of mutant IDH1 20-mer peptide. Sequencing was performed with immunoSEQ multiplex PCR; in TCRdb, only in-frame clones are kept and a portion is missing. The sample holds approximately 81,000 clones; approximately 85% are singletons and the top ten take roughly 2.2%. Looked up from germline, CDR1 is MNHEY and CDR2 is SMNVEV (reference sequence). This CDR3 comprises 14 residues. The V and J ends lost 6 bases and 0 bases, in that order; junction bases with no gene match: 4. This TCR came from a man in his thirties or forties with glioma. Some clones in this sample may be carry-over from other donors' samples. The source was PBMCs, collected from a glioma patient whose treatment included an IDH1 peptide vaccine. The chain has TRBV27 and TRBJ1-1, with 7 nucleotides matching TRBD1. CDR3 bases: TGTGCCAGCAGACCGGGACAGCTGAACACTGAAGCTTTCTTT. It specifies CASRPGQLNTEAFF.